The clone carrying this TCR beta chain occurred a few times. Generated by immunoSEQ multiplex PCR, the TCRdb table keeps only in-frame clones and is missing some. The sample contains around 94,000 clones, approximately 86% of which appear only once. This sample is part of a study of blood T cell repertoires in COVID-19. At the level of the study: T cells, B-cell-depleted T cells, or PBMCs provided the cDNA or gDNA that served as material.

The V end was cut by 2 bases, the J end by 0 bases, with 9 bases between. The CDR3 runs to 15 residues. Germline CDR1 is SGHTA and CDR2 is FQGTGA. V usage is TRBV7-3 and J usage is TRBJ2-3; tentatively, D is TRBD2 (5 bases). The sequence was collected from an elderly man with acute or convalescent COVID-19. Material: peripheral blood. The CDR3 protein is CASSLRGPSTDTQYF. The CDR3 DNA follows: TGTGCCAGCAGCTTACGCGGGCCTAGCACAGATACGCAGTATTTT.